The 27 T cell receptor beta chains below were found in one sample sequenced in a study of blood T cell repertoires in COVID-19. Profiled with immunoSEQ multiplex PCR; TCRdb holds only in-frame clones, not every one. The sample lists under 250,000 clones; under 85% were seen once. The sequenced material came from PBMCs or T cells enriched from blood (not recorded which). All receptors come from a man in his sixties who had recovered from COVID-19.

This chain uses TRBV6-2 or TRBV6-3 with TRBJ2-5, with 7 bases identical to TRBD1. Germline lookup yields CDR1 MNHEY and CDR2 SVGEGT. This CDR3 spans 14 amino acids. The J segment lost 2 bases and the V segment lost 5 bases, leaving 5 bases of the junction unmatched. In DNA form, the CDR3 reads TGTGCCAGCAGTCACGACAGGGTACAAGAGACCCAGTACTTC. Its protein is CASSHDRVQETQYF.

This sequence joins TRBV18 and TRBJ2-3; 9 positions match TRBD1. CDR1 is KGHSH and CDR2 is LQKENI in the germline V gene. The CDR3 totals 16 residues. V shed 6 bases, J shed 1 base, and the junction held 8 bases outside the gene matches. CDR3 sequence reads: CASSPIRTGGTDTQYF. CDR3 nucleotide sequence: TGTGCCAGCTCGCCGATAAGGACAGGGGGCACAGATACGCAGTATTTT.

In this sample, this clone turned up once. The rearrangement links TRBV6-5 to TRBJ2-3; TRBD2 matches at 7 bases. Germline CDR1 and CDR2: MNHEY and SVGAGI. V dropped 2 bases and J dropped 0; count of bases not matched to a gene: 2. This CDR3 contains 15 residues. The CDR3 DNA reads as TGTGCCAGCAGTTACGGACTAGGAAGCACAGATACGCAGTATTTT. Protein sequence: CASSYGLGSTDTQYF.

V gene TRBV7-2 combines with J gene TRBJ2-7, with D possibly being TRBD1 (5 bases). The CDR3 runs to 15 residues. Germline values: CDR1 SGHTA, CDR2 FQGNSA. V gave up 1 base and J gave up 1 base, with 11 bases separating them. The CDR3 DNA reads TGTGCCAGCAGCTTAGGGGCAGGGTTTTCCTACGAGCAGTACTTC. Protein sequence: CASSLGAGFSYEQYF.

J is TRBJ1-6 and V is TRBV19; 8 nucleotides agree with TRBD1. The CDR3 covers 14 residues. Germline assignment: CDR1 LNHDA and CDR2 SQIVND (reference sequence). The V and J ends lost 6 bases and 7 bases, in that order; junction bases with no gene match: 5. CDR3: CASRGQGANSPLHF. The CDR3 DNA reads TGTGCCAGTAGGGGGCAGGGGGCGAATTCACCCCTCCACTTT.

V is TRBV7-2 and J is TRBJ2-3, with D hard to call. Germline values: CDR1 SGHTA, CDR2 FQGNSA. There are 13 residues in the CDR3. Trimming took 1 base from V and 5 from J, leaving 7 bases between them. CDR3 coding DNA: TGTGCCAGCAGCTTAGTATACGGAGATACGCAGTATTTT. Translated: CASSLVYGDTQYF.

The chain uses TRBV10-3 and TRBJ2-3; 8 bases are a match to TRBD1. Trimming cost V 6 bases and J 2 bases; bases outside gene matches: 7. The germline CDR1 and CDR2 sequences are ENHRY and SYGVKD. This CDR3 has 15 amino acids. DNA for the CDR3: TGTGCCATCAGCGCAGGGACAGGCCCCACAGATACGCAGTATTTT. It translates to CAISAGTGPTDTQYF.

The CDR3 DNA is TGTGCCAGCAGCGGGACCGGGACTAGCGGATCCTACGAGCAGTACTTC. Its translation: CASSGTGTSGSYEQYF. This chain connects TRBV2 to TRBJ2-7; 11 bases match TRBD2. V was clipped by 6 bases and J by 1 base; unmatched bases: 8. Per the germline V gene, CDR1 is SNHLY and CDR2 is FYNNEI. The CDR3 runs to 16 residues.

The chain links TRBV5-1 to TRBJ2-7; D might be TRBD2 (5 bases). CDR1 is SGHRS and CDR2 is YFSETQ in the germline V gene. The V end lost 0 bases, the J end lost 3 bases, and 10 bases lay between the germline ends. This CDR3 has 14 residues. CDR3 sequence reads: CASSLAGISYEQYF. The CDR3 DNA reads as TGCGCCAGCAGCTTGGCGGGGATTAGCTACGAGCAGTACTTC.

V and J are TRBV30 and TRBJ1-1; no reliable D call. There are 14 residues in the CDR3. Germline CDR1 reads GTSNPN; CDR2 reads SVGIG (reference sequence). V lost 2 bases to trimming and J lost 4 bases, with 14 bases between them. The CDR3 nucleotides read TGTGCCTGGAGTTTGACCCTCGGGAGCACTGAAGCTTTCTTT. The encoded protein is CAWSLTLGSTEAFF.

The rearrangement links TRBV3-1 (or the pseudogene TRBV3-2) to TRBJ1-3; D call uncertain. Germline V gene lookup returns CDR1 LGHDT and CDR2 YNNKEL (reference sequence). V was clipped by 4 bases and J by 2 bases, with 3 bases between them. The CDR3 is 12 residues long. The CDR3 loop is CASSPAGNTIYF. In DNA form, the CDR3 reads TGTGCCAGCAGCCCTGCTGGAAACACCATATATTTT.

This clone was observed many times. The CDR3 sequence: CASSYSIAGYSNQPQHF. The DNA of the CDR3 is TGTGCCAGCAGTTACTCGATTGCAGGTTATAGCAATCAGCCCCAGCATTTT. The rearrangement uses TRBV6-2 or TRBV6-3 and TRBJ1-5; unclear D gene. The CDR3 is 17 amino acids. Germline lookup yields CDR1 MNHEY and CDR2 SVGEGT. V lost 0 bases and J lost 0, with 12 bases in between.

This sequence joins TRBV5-1 and TRBJ2-7, with 7 bases fitting TRBD1. Trimming took 3 bases from V and 4 from J; bases not matched to a gene: 10. Germline CDR1 and CDR2: SGHRS and YFSETQ. The CDR3 loop spans 15 amino acids. CDR3 protein: CASSSYRGSGYEQYF. The CDR3, as DNA: TGCGCCAGCAGCTCTTACAGGGGTTCAGGGTACGAGCAGTACTTC.

V gene TRBV9 combines with J gene TRBJ1-1, with TRBD1 identical over 7 bases. V was clipped by 6 bases and J by 1 base; unmatched bases: 9. Germline CDR1 reads SGDLS; CDR2 reads YYNGEE. The CDR3 runs to 15 residues. DNA for the CDR3: TGTGCCAGCAACAAGGGGGCCGGACAGAACACTGAAGCTTTCTTT. It yields the protein CASNKGAGQNTEAFF.

The chain combines TRBV19 with TRBJ1-5; 8 bases agree with TRBD1. The CDR3 runs to 16 residues. Germline V lookup: CDR1 LNHDA, CDR2 SQIVND (reference sequence). Trimming at V came to 3 bases and at J to 5 bases, leaving 9 bases not matched to a gene. The CDR3 loop is CASSMGGRGRDQPQHF. In DNA form, the CDR3 reads TGTGCCAGTAGTATGGGGGGCAGGGGGCGCGATCAGCCCCAGCATTTT. The full variable domain, with the rest looked up from reference TRBV19 and TRBJ1-5, is DGGITQSPKYLFRKEGQNVTLSCEQNLNHDAMYWYRQDPGQGLRLIYYSQIVNDFQKGDIAEGYSVSREKKESFPLTVTSAQKNPTAFYLCASSMGGRGRDQPQHFGDGTRLSIL.

The chain couples TRBV4-2 to TRBJ2-1, with 9 bases that match TRBD1. CDR1 and CDR2 from the germline V gene are LGHNA and YNFKEQ. Trimming cost V 0 bases and J 3 bases; bases outside gene matches: 3. The length of the CDR3 is 16 residues. The CDR3 region has the DNA TGTGCCAGCAGCCAAGATTGGGACAGGGACTACAATGAGCAGTTCTTC. Protein product: CASSQDWDRDYNEQFF.

This sequence joins TRBV24-1 and TRBJ2-1; perhaps TRBD2 as D (6 bases). Germline CDR1 is KGHDR and CDR2 is SFDVKD. The CDR3 is 13 amino acids. V gave up 10 bases and J gave up 9 bases, with 18 bases separating them. Here the CDR3 reads CATGPRGTSEQFF. Here the CDR3 DNA reads TGTGCCACAGGCCCCCGGGGGACCAGTGAGCAGTTCTTC.

V gene TRBV5-1 combines with J gene TRBJ2-5; TRBD2 agrees at 11 bases. The CDR3 is made up of 16 amino acids. Germline values: CDR1 SGHRS, CDR2 YFSETQ. Losses at the gene ends were 4 bases for V and 5 bases for J; bases not matched to a gene: 10. Here the CDR3 reads CASSPGLAGGLETQYF. CDR3 bases: TGCGCCAGCAGCCCGGGTCTAGCGGGGGGTTTGGAGACCCAGTACTTC.

The chain is built from TRBV4-3 and TRBJ2-3; TRBD2 aligns across 12 bases. The CDR3 length is 18 residues. CDR1 is LGHNA and CDR2 is YSLEER in the germline V gene. Trimming took 0 bases from V and 0 from J; bases not matched to a gene: 4. CDR3 DNA: TGCGCCAGCAGCCAAGATTTCACTAGCGGGGGGAGCACAGATACGCAGTATTTT. Protein: CASSQDFTSGGSTDTQYF.

The chain links TRBV2 to TRBJ1-4, with 9 bases that match TRBD1. This CDR3 is 14 amino acids long. CDR1 and CDR2 (germline): SNHLY, FYNNEI. V shed 6 bases, J shed 5 bases, and the junction held 4 bases outside the gene matches. The CDR3 protein is CASRMDRGNEKLFF. The CDR3 nucleotides are TGTGCCAGCAGAATGGACAGGGGAAATGAAAAACTGTTTTTT. Looking up the rest from reference TRBV2 and TRBJ1-4 gives the full variable domain: EPEVTQTPSHQVTQMGQEVILRCVPISNHLYFYWYRQILGQKVEFLVSFYNNEISEKSEIFDDQFSVERPDGSNFTLKIRSTKLEDSAMYFCASRMDRGNEKLFFGSGTQLSVL.

This chain connects TRBV24-1 to TRBJ2-1, with D perhaps matching TRBD2 (6 bases). This CDR3 is 16 amino acids long. In germline, CDR1 is KGHDR, CDR2 SFDVKD. V dropped 4 bases and J dropped 15 bases, with 27 bases sitting between them. CDR3 sequence (DNA): TGTGCCACCAGTGACTCGAACGCGGGGCTTATAGGTCGTTGGTTCTTC. The encoded protein is CATSDSNAGLIGRWFF.

This rearrangement joins TRBV27 to TRBJ1-5; 9 bases line up with TRBD1. CDR1 MNHEY and CDR2 SMNVEV come from the germline V gene (reference sequence). V lost 8 bases, J lost 6 bases, and 5 bases stayed unmatched. The CDR3 covers 13 residues. DNA for the CDR3: TGTGCCAGCTCCTGGGACAGGGTTCAGCCCCAGCATTTT. Its translation: CASSWDRVQPQHF.

Comments on this clone: The junction shows a germline mismatch at one end, possibly a read error. The chain couples TRBV6-6 to TRBJ2-7; 16 nucleotides agree with TRBD2. The CDR3 has 19 residues. CDR1 is MNHNY and CDR2 is SVGAGI in the germline V gene (reference sequence). This CDR3 reads CASSYSGTSGGASSYEQYF. DNA of the CDR3: TGTGCCAGCAGCTACTCCGGGACTAGCGGGGGGGCCTCGTCCTACGAGCAGTACTTC.

The J gene is TRBJ2-2, the V gene TRBV11-2; 8 bases agree with TRBD2. CDR1 is SGHAT and CDR2 is FQNNGV in the germline V gene. V dropped 2 bases and J dropped 6; count of bases not matched to a gene: 14. The CDR3 contains 18 residues. Here the CDR3 DNA reads TGTGCCAGCAGCTTAAGGCTAGCGGGTACGTCGTTTCCCGGGGAGCTGTTTTTT. It is translated as CASSLRLAGTSFPGELFF.

The chain links TRBV6-6 to TRBJ1-6; D is unresolved. CDR1 and CDR2 (germline): MNHNY, SVGAGI (reference sequence). The CDR3 has 14 residues. The V and J ends lost 0 bases and 9 bases respectively, with 9 bases between them. CDR3 coding DNA: TGTGCCAGCAGTTACTCTGAATTTAGTTCACCCCTCCACTTT. It yields the protein CASSYSEFSSPLHF.

The genes are TRBV27 and TRBJ2-3, with 8 bases matching TRBD2. J was trimmed by 6 bases and V by 2 bases; bases with no gene match: 7. The CDR3 is 15 amino acids. CDR1 and CDR2 (germline): MNHEY, SMNVEV (reference sequence). The CDR3 DNA sequence: TGTGCCAGCAGTTTAGTACGGGGGGGAAGGGATACGCAGTATTTT. Translating gives CASSLVRGGRDTQYF.

The chain carries TRBV2 and TRBJ1-2; D is unresolved. Trimming took off 3 bases at V and 8 bases at J, with 7 bases between the two ends. CDR1 SNHLY and CDR2 FYNNEI come from the germline V gene. The CDR3 covers 11 residues. CDR3 protein: CASSDLRGYTF. The CDR3 region has the DNA TGTGCCAGCAGTGATCTACGCGGCTACACCTTC.